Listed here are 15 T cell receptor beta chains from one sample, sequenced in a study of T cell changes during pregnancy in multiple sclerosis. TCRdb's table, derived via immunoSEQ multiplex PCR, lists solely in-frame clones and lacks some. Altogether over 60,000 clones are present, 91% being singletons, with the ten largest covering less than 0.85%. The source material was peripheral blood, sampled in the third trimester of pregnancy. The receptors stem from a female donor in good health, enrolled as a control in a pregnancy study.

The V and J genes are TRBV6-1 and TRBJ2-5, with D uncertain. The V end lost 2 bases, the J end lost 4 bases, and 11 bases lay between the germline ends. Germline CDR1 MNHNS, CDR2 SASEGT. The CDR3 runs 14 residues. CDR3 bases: TGTGCCAGCAGTGAATTTTATCGTCGAGAGACCCAGTACTTC. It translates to CASSEFYRRETQYF.

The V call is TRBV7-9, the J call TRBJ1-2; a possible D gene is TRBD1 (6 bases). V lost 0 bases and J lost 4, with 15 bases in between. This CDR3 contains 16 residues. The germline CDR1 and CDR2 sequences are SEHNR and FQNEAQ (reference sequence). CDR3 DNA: TGTGCCAGCAGCTTAGCGGGGGGGGGCTCCTCCTATGGCTACACCTTC. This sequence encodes CASSLAGGGSSYGYTF.

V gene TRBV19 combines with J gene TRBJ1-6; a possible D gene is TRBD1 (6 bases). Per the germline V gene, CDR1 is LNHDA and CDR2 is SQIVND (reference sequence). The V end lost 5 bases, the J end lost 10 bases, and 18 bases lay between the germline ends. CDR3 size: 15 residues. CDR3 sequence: CASSLAGQIRSPLHF. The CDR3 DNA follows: TGTGCCAGTAGTTTAGCGGGACAAATAAGATCACCCCTCCACTTT.

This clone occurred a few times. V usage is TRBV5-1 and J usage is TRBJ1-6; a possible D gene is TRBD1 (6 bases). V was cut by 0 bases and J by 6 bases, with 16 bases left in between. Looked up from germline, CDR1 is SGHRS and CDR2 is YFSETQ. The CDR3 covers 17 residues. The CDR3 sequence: CASSLELQGRGNSPLHF. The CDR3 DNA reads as TGCGCCAGCAGCTTGGAATTACAGGGAAGAGGTAATTCACCCCTCCACTTT.

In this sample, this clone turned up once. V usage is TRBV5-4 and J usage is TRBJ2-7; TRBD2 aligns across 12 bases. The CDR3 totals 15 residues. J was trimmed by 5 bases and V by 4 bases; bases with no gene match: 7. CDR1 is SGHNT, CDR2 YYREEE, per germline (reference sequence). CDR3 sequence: CASSPSGGESHEQYF. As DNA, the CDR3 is TGTGCCAGCAGCCCTAGCGGGGGGGAGTCCCACGAGCAGTACTTC.

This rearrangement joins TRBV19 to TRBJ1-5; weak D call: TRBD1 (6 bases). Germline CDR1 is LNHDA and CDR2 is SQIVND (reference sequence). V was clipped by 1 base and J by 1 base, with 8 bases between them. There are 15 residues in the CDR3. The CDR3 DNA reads TGTGCCAGTAGTATAGCCAGGGGAAGCAATCAGCCCCAGCATTTT. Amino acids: CASSIARGSNQPQHF.

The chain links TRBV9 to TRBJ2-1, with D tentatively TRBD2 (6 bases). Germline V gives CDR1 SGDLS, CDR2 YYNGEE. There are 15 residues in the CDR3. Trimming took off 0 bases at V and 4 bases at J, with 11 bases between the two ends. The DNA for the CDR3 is TGTGCCAGCAGCGTAGTGGCGGGGCCGTACAATGAGCAGTTCTTC. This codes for CASSVVAGPYNEQFF.

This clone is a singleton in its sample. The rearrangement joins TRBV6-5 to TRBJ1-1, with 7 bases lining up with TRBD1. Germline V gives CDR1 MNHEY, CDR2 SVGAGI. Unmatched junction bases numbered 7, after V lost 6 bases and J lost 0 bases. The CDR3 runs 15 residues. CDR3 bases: TGTGCCAGCAGATCCACAGGGGCCATGAACACTGAAGCTTTCTTT. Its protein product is CASRSTGAMNTEAFF.

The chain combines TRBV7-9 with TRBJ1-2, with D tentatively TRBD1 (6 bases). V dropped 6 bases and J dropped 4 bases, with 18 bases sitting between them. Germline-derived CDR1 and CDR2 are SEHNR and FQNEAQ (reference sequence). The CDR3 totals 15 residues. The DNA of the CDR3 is TGTGCCAGCAGGGGGGCCCCCTTAAGGGGCTATGGCTACACCTTC. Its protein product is CASRGAPLRGYGYTF.

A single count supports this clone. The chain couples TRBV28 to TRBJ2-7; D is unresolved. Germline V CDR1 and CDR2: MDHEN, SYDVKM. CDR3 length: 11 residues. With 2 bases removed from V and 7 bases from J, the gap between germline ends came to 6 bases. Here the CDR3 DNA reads TGTGCCAGCAGTTTAAGAGATGAGCAGTACTTC. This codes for CASSLRDEQYF.

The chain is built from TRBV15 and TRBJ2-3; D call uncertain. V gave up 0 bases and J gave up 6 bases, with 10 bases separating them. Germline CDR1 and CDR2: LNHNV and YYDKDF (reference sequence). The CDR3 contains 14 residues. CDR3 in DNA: TGTGCCACCAGCAGAGATCATGTGGAGGATACGCAGTATTTT. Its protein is CATSRDHVEDTQYF.

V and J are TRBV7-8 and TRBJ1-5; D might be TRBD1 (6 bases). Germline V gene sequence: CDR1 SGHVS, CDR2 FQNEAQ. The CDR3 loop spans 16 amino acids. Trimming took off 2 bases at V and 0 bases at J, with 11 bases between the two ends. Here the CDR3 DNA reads TGTGCCAGCAGCTTAAGGGGACACTTTAGCAATCAGCCCCAGCATTTT. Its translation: CASSLRGHFSNQPQHF.

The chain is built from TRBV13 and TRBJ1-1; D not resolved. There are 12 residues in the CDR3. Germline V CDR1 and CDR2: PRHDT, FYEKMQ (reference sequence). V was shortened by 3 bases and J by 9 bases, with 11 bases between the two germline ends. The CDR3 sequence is CASSLEGVKAFF. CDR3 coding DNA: TGTGCCAGCAGCTTGGAGGGAGTGAAAGCTTTCTTT. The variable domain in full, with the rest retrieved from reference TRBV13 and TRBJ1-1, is AAGVIQSPRHLIKEKRETATLKCYPIPRHDTVYWYQQGPGQDPQFLISFYEKMQSDKGSIPDRFSAQQFSDYHSELNMSSLELGDSALYFCASSLEGVKAFFGQGTRLTVV.

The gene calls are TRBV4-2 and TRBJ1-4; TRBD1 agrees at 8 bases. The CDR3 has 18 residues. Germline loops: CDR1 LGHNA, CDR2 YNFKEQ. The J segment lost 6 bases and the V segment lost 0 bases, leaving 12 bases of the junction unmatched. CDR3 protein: CASSQESPVWTGYEKLFF. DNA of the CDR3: TGTGCCAGCAGCCAAGAAAGTCCCGTTTGGACAGGGTATGAAAAACTGTTTTTT.

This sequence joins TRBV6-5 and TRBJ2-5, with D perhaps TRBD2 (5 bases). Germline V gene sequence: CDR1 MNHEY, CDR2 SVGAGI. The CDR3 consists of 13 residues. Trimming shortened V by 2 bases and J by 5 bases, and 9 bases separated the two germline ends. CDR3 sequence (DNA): TGTGCCAGCAGTTACAATCTAGCTGAGACCCAGTACTTC. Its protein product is CASSYNLAETQYF.